Each of the 7 T cell receptor beta chains below was sequenced from the same sample in a study of immune heterogeneity within non-small cell lung tumors. CDR3 of TCR beta was amplified by multiplex PCR that used 32 V and 13 J primers. MiXCR, applied by TCRdb to the multiplex PCR reads, yields one record per CDR3 protein. The table records approximately 31,000 distinct CDR3 sequences, around 26% of them present only once. Genomic DNA extracted from bulk tumor tissue served as template. A total of around 600 ng was used per sample. Far-apart biopsies, several per primary tumor, were taken during surgery. Samples came from untreated patients having curative surgery for newly diagnosed non-small cell lung cancer. The sample was lung tumor tissue. These receptors came from a man aged 40-49 years with non-small cell lung cancer.

Worth noting for this clonotype: A much larger clonotype is one base distant, so this may be a read error. This chain links TRBV2 with TRBJ2-3; TRBD1 aligns across 8 bases. Germline V gene lookup returns CDR1 SNHLY and CDR2 FYNNEI. This CDR3 comprises 13 residues. Trimming removed 9 bases from V and 3 bases from J; junction bases left unmatched: 5. DNA for the CDR3: TGTGCCAGGAGGGACAGGCGGACAGATACGCAGTATTTT. The encoded protein is CARRDRRTDTQYF.

V gene TRBV6-2 or TRBV6-3 combines with J gene TRBJ2-4; the D is unclear. Deletions cut 9 bases from V and 10 bases from J, with 16 bases between. The germline V gene has CDR1 MNHEY and CDR2 SVGEGT. CDR3 length: 12 amino acids. This CDR3 reads CASRHQNWIQYF. CDR3 coding DNA: TGTGCCAGTCGCCATCAAAACTGGATTCAGTACTTC.

The genes are TRBV7-8 and TRBJ1-1; D is ambiguous. CDR3 length: 13 residues. Trimming cost V 7 bases and J 3 bases, with 12 bases left between them. Germline V CDR1 and CDR2: SGHVS, FQNEAQ. In DNA form, the CDR3 reads TGTGCCAGCACCCTAGGCCGGGACACTGAAGCTTTCTTT. It is translated as CASTLGRDTEAFF.

This clonotype was seen repeatedly, ten times or more. The chain has TRBV11-2 and TRBJ2-7; the D call may be TRBD1 or TRBD2 (5 bases each). V was trimmed by 5 bases and J by 3 bases, leaving 17 bases between them. The CDR3 has 15 residues. Germline V gene data show CDR1 as SGHAT and CDR2 as FQNNGV. CDR3 DNA sequence: TGTGCCAGCAGCGGCCCAGACCGGGGCGACTACGAGCAGTACTTC. This sequence encodes CASSGPDRGDYEQYF.

This clonotype was seen a few times. This chain uses TRBV20-1 with TRBJ2-1; the match to TRBD2 covers 14 bases. Trimming removed 3 bases from V and 8 bases from J; junction bases left unmatched: 9. Germline V gene sequence: CDR1 DFQATT, CDR2 SNEGSKA (reference sequence). The CDR3 is 16 residues long. CDR3 in DNA: TGCAGTGCTAGGGGGACTAGCGGGAGTGCCCAGTATGAGCAGTTCTTC. The encoded protein is CSARGTSGSAQYEQFF.

This clonotype was seen many times. The V call is TRBV5-1, the J call TRBJ1-5; D is undetermined. The CDR3 spans 15 residues. Trimming pared 0 bases from V and 3 bases from J, leaving 10 bases between. The germline V gene encodes CDR1 SGHRS and CDR2 YFSETQ. CDR3 sequence reads: CASSLEGWDNQPQHF. As DNA, the CDR3 is TGCGCCAGCAGCTTGGAAGGGTGGGACAATCAGCCCCAGCATTTT.

At least ten counts were recorded for this clonotype. The chain has TRBV6-1 and TRBJ2-7; no definite D call. Germline lookup yields CDR1 MNHNS and CDR2 SASEGT. CDR3 length equals 14 residues. Trimming removed 5 bases from V and 2 bases from J, with 13 bases in between. Here the CDR3 DNA reads TGTGCCAGCAGTAACAACGCGGTAACCTACGAGCAGTACTTC. It translates to CASSNNAVTYEQYF.